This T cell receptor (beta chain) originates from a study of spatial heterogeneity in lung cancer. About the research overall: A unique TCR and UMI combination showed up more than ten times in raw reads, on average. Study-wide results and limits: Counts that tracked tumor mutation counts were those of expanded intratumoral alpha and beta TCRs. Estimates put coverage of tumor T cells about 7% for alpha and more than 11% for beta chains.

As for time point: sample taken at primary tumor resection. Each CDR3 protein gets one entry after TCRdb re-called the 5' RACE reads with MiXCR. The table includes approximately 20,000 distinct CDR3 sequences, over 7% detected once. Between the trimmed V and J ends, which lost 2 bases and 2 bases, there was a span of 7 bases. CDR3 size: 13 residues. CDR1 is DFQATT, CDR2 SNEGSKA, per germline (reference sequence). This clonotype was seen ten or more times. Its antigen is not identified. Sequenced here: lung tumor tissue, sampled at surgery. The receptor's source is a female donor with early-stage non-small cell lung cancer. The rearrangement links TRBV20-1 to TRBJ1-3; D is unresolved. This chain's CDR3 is CSARPPPGNTIYF. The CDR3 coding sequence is TGCAGTGCTAGACCCCCCCCTGGAAACACCATATATTTT.